The source of this TCR beta chain is a study of cytomegalovirus exposure and HLA in healthy donors. Study at large: An early data release held approximately 80 million unique TCRs from HLA-typed donors. Study results and limitations: Later findings reportedly placed an Asian-associated ancestry cluster below the roughly 730-donor mean for N-insertions. It was reportedly the case that the classifier diagnosed cytomegalovirus status with high specificity and sensitivity.

The CDR3 contains 13 residues. Germline V gene sequence: CDR1 MNHNY, CDR2 SVGAGI (reference sequence). V shed 4 bases and J shed 6 bases, with 12 bases lying between them. With 60 Vbeta and 13 Jbeta primers, the PCR was carried out. The data were produced by immunoSEQ multiplex PCR, yet TCRdb's version contains in-frame clones alone and is incomplete. This table holds roughly 180,000 clones, 80% to 85% found once. On this clone: Its antigen is still unknown.

The sequence came from a boy aged 2 to 10 in good health and CMV-seronegative. Sequenced: PBMCs. The chain recombines TRBV6-6 with TRBJ1-1, with D uncertain. CDR3 sequence reads: CASSFEGRAEAFF. The CDR3 DNA reads TGTGCCAGCAGTTTTGAGGGCCGGGCTGAAGCTTTCTTT.